A selection of T cell receptor beta chains follows, all from one sample in a study of graft-versus-host responses after intestinal transplantation. These TCRs are of unknown antigen specificity. Sequenced by immunoSEQ multiplex PCR; TCRdb stores in-frame clones only, minus some. The data show 85,000 to 110,000 clones, 80% to 95% seen once. Sequencing used unstimulated CD8+ T cells sorted from spleen or lymph node cells, obtained before intestinal transplant. These receptors originate from a human donor who received an intestinal transplant. The CDR3 runs from the conserved cysteine through the conserved F or W. Only part of the rows carry a size: once, few, many, or a class if the clone is expanded.

>NA|TRBV7-9|TRBJ1-2
CASSLESAAFSYGYTF
>NA|TRBV7-6|TRBJ2-2
CASSPPAPTGELFF
>NA|TRBV5-8|TRBJ2-3
CASSLGIADTDTQYF
>NA|TRBV27|TRBJ2-7
CASRGSLSYEQYF
>NA|TRBV4-1|TRBJ1-1
CASSQEKQVGAFF
>NA|TRBV7-9|TRBJ2-1
CASSAGTIRNEQFF
>NA|TRBV10-2|TRBJ2-2
CASSKWPGGQNTGELFF
>few|TRBV7-9|TRBJ2-7
CASSQDGYEQYF
>NA|TRBV20-1|TRBJ1-1
CSARTGTEAFF
>NA|TRBV2|TRBJ1-3
CASRLGSSGNTIYF
>NA|TRBV6-1|TRBJ1-1
CASSKQGMENTEAFF
>NA|TRBV29-1|TRBJ2-1
CSVEGGQAGNEQFF
>NA|TRBV2|TRBJ2-1
CASINPGGETYNEQFF
>NA|TRBV5-4|TRBJ2-5
CASSLDGGGLETQYF
>NA|TRBV29-1|TRBJ2-1
CSVEEPGENNEQFF
>NA|TRBV6-5|TRBJ1-5
CASSQLSNQPQHF
>NA|TRBV15|TRBJ1-3
CATTYHRGPGNTIYF
>NA|TRBV2|TRBJ2-1
CASSEAGTVYNEQFF
>NA|TRBV4-1|TRBJ2-5
CASSHPPTKSIQETQYF
>NA|TRBV11-2|TRBJ2-7
CASSLNSGAWEQYF
>NA|TRBV30|TRBJ2-7
CAWSVAGTEQYF
>NA|TRBV7-9|TRBJ2-2
CASSSLLSSGGAVIGELFF
>once|TRBV27|TRBJ2-7
CANPGQGSYEQYF
>NA|TRBV12-5|TRBJ2-1
CASGFPRGGRFF
>NA|TRBV7-8|TRBJ1-2
CASSLGVWAGYGYTF
>NA|TRBV15|TRBJ2-1
CATSKPGLNEQFF
>NA|TRBV4-1|TRBJ1-1
CASSRQGPGGMNTEAFF
>NA|TRBV25-1|TRBJ1-6
CASSESDSGTYNSPLHF
>NA|TRBV2|TRBJ2-7
CASSAPGGEQYF
>few|TRBV6-1|TRBJ1-5
CASSEALSGIQPQHF
>NA|TRBV6-5|TRBJ1-2
CASHSGGDGYTF
>NA|TRBV15|TRBJ2-2
CATSRDRGQSAGELFF
>NA|TRBV5-1|TRBJ1-1
CASSFEGAGNTEAFF
>NA|TRBV7-9|TRBJ2-2
CASSSLNTGELFF
>NA|TRBV19|TRBJ1-5
CASTAISAGNQPQHF
>NA|TRBV10-2|TRBJ2-7
CASSELLGHFYEQYF
>once|TRBV11-3|TRBJ2-7
CASSSEAEDF
>once|TRBV7-6|TRBJ2-1
CASSLAIGGADNEQFF
>NA|TRBV19|TRBJ2-7
CASTSGTGSYEQYF
>NA|TRBV27|TRBJ1-2
CASSLSKGAYYGYTF
>NA|TRBV6-1|TRBJ1-4
CASSGQAATIGKLFF
>NA|TRBV7-8|TRBJ2-7
CASSAGTGGYEQYF